The T cell receptor beta chain under discussion was sequenced for a study of blood T cell repertoires in COVID-19. Profiled with immunoSEQ multiplex PCR; TCRdb holds only in-frame clones, not every one. Here the sample spans about 360,000 clones, around 90% being singletons. There are 16 residues in the CDR3. Germline loops: CDR1 SEHNR, CDR2 FQNEAQ (reference sequence). V dropped 4 bases and J dropped 2; count of bases not matched to a gene: 10. The chain combines TRBV7-9 with TRBJ1-1; TRBD1 matches at 7 bases. The sequence was collected from a human donor in a cohort sampled during active COVID-19. Sequencing was carried out using peripheral blood. CDR3 sequence (DNA): TGTGCCAGCAGCTACGCACCCGGGACAGCAAACACTGAAGCTTTCTTT. Translation: CASSYAPGTANTEAFF.